This T cell receptor (beta chain) is from a study of cytomegalovirus exposure and HLA in healthy donors. Study-level points and caveats: Most TCR beta V segments were productive about 87% or about 30% of the time in an earlier analysis.

There are 15 residues in the CDR3. V gave up 4 bases and J gave up 2 bases; unmatched junction bases: 8. CDR1 SGHDT and CDR2 YYEEEE come from the germline V gene. This clone was seen only a few times. Its antigen is currently unknown. Use of 60 Vbeta and 13 Jbeta primers characterized the PCR. Assay: immunoSEQ multiplex PCR; the TCRdb copy retains only in-frame clones and omits some. The data show under 150,000 clones, 73% seen once. Sequenced material: PBMCs. The clonotype comes from a woman aged 35 to 49 in good health and CMV-seronegative. The rearrangement links TRBV5-6 to TRBJ1-2; 7 bases align to TRBD1. CDR3 loop: CASSAWTGINYGYTF. Written as DNA, the CDR3 is TGTGCCAGCAGCGCATGGACAGGAATCAACTATGGCTACACCTTC.